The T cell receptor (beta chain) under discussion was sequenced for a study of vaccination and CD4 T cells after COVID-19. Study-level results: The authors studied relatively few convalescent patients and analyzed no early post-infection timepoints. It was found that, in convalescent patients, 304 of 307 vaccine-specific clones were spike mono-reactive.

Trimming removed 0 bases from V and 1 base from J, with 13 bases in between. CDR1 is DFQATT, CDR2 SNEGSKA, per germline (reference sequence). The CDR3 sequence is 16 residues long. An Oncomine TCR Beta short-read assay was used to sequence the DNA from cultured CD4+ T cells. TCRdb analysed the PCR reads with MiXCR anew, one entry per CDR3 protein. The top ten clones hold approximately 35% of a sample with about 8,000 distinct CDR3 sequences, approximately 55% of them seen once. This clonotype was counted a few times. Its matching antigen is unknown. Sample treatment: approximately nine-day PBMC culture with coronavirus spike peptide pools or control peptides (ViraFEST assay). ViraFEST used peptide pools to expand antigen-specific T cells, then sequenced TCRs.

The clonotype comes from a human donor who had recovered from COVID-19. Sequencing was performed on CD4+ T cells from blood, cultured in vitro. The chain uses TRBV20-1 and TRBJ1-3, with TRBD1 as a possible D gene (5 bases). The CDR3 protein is CSARDNRDPSGNTIYF. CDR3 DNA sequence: TGCAGTGCTAGAGACAACCGGGACCCATCTGGAAACACCATATATTTT.